This entry is about one T cell receptor (beta chain). TCRdb independently ran MiXCR on the 5' RACE reads; one entry per CDR3 protein. The sample has 50,000 to 55,000 distinct CDR3 sequences, over 12% seen once. These data originate in a study of T cells of healthy individuals. The receptor comes from a human donor in good health.

Here the CDR3 DNA reads TGTGCCAGCAGCTTAGGTTGGGTCGGGCCGGGGGAGACCCAGTACTTC. It encodes CASSLGWVGPGETQYF. V is TRBV11-2 and J is TRBJ2-5, with D possibly being TRBD2 (5 bases). The V gene's germline CDR1 is SGHAT and CDR2 FQNNGV. CDR3 length: 16 amino acids. V was pared by 1 base and J by 5 bases, with 17 bases between. Drawing the rest from reference TRBV11-2 and TRBJ2-5, the complete variable domain is EAGVAQSPRYKIIEKRQSVAFWCNPISGHATLYWYQQILGQGPKLLIQFQNNGVVDDSQLPKDRFSAERLKGVDSTLKIQPAKLEDSAVYLCASSLGWVGPGETQYFGPGTRLLVL.